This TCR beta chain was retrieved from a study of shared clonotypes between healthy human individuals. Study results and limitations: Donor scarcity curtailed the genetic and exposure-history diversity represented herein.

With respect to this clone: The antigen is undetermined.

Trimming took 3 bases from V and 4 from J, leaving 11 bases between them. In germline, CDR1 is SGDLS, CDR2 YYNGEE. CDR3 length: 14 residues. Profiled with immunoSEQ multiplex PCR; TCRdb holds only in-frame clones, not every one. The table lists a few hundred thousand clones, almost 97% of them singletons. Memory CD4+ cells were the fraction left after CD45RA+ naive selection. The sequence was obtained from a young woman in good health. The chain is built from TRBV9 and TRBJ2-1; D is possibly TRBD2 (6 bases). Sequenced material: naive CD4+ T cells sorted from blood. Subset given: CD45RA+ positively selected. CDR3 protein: CASSAGLKYNEQFF. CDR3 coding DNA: TGTGCCAGCAGCGCGGGACTTAAGTACAATGAGCAGTTCTTC. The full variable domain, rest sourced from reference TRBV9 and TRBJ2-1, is DSGVTQTPKHLITATGQRVTLRCSPRSGDLSVYWYQQSLDQGLQFLIQYYNGEERAKGNILERFSAQQFPDLHSELNLSSLELGDSALYFCASSAGLKYNEQFFGPGTRLTVL.